The subject of this entry is one T cell receptor (beta chain). These data belong to a study of blood T cell repertoires in COVID-19. Libraries were prepared by immunoSEQ multiplex PCR; TCRdb keeps only in-frame clonotypes and omits some of them. This table has some 150,000 clones, about four fifths appearing once. Sample: peripheral blood. This receptor was identified in a man between 70 and 80 years old with acute or convalescent COVID-19.

The CDR3 loop reads CASSLKDSSYEQYF. The CDR3 nucleotides are TGTGCCAGCAGTTTAAAAGACAGTTCGTACGAGCAGTACTTC. This rearrangement joins TRBV27 to TRBJ2-7; TRBD1 might be the D (5 bases). This CDR3 has 14 amino acids. Germline assignment: CDR1 MNHEY and CDR2 SMNVEV (reference sequence). V lost 2 bases and J 4 bases, leaving 12 bases between the germline ends.